This TCR beta chain emerged from a study of vaccination and CD4 T cells after COVID-19. Overall study context: The convalescent population consisted of six males and four females, two of whom were of Hispanic ethnicity. The authors exposed cells to overlapping spike peptides derived from SARS-CoV-2, HCoV-NL63, HCoV-OC43 and HCoV-229E.

Scientists ran DNA taken from cultured CD4+ T cells through the Oncomine TCR Beta short-read assay for sequencing. MiXCR was run by TCRdb on the PCR reads, yielding one entry per CDR3 protein. Of 15,000 to 20,000 distinct CDR3 sequences in the sample, approximately 63% are singletons; the top ten hold more than 10%. Only one count was recorded for this clonotype. Its antigen is not identified. Treatment given: approximately 10-day PBMC culture with coronavirus spike peptide pools or control peptides (ViraFEST assay). This sequence originates from a human donor who had recovered from COVID-19. Sequencing input: CD4+ T cells from blood, cultured in vitro.

The CDR3 DNA reads TGCAGTGCCGGACAGGGTAGAACTAATGAAAAACTGTTTTTT. Translating gives CSAGQGRTNEKLFF. The rearrangement links TRBV20-1 to TRBJ1-4; 8 nucleotides agree with TRBD1. Germline V gene sequence: CDR1 DFQATT, CDR2 SNEGSKA (reference sequence). This CDR3 region has 14 residues. The V segment lost 6 bases and the J segment 1 base; nucleotides outside the gene matches: 4.